This entry lists 15 T cell receptor beta chains sequenced from one sample in a study of response to subunit inactivated influenza vaccine. TCRdb re-analysed the RT-PCR reads in MiXCR, keeping a single row per CDR3 protein. The table lists about 800,000 distinct CDR3 sequences, 21% of them singletons, with roughly 10% in the top ten. The specimen comprised PBMCs from blood, sampled roughly 5 days after vaccination. All receptors derive from a man in his fifties who received an inactivated influenza vaccine.

The rearrangement uses TRBV2 and TRBJ2-3; D call uncertain. CDR1 and CDR2 (germline): SNHLY, FYNNEI. The CDR3 runs to 12 residues. V was clipped by 6 bases and J by 6 bases, with 10 bases between them. CDR3 sequence (DNA): TGTGCCAGCAGGCCCCAGGTGGATACGCAGTATTTT. Encoded protein: CASRPQVDTQYF.

This clonotype was detected only a few times. The rearrangement links TRBV12-3 or TRBV12-4 to TRBJ1-1, with unresolved D. V dropped 1 base and J dropped 7 bases, with 10 bases sitting between them. The CDR3 consists of 13 residues. The CDR3 DNA reads TGTGCCAGCAGTTTAGGCGAATGGCGTGAAGCTTTCTTT. Its translation: CASSLGEWREAFF.

This clonotype appeared many times. This chain links TRBV6-1 with TRBJ2-1; 11 positions match TRBD2. The CDR3 contains 15 residues. CDR1 and CDR2 from the germline V gene are MNHNS and SASEGT. Unmatched junction bases numbered 4, after V lost 6 bases and J lost 3 bases. The CDR3 reads CASSRGLAVYNEQFF. CDR3 DNA sequence: TGTGCCAGCAGCCGGGGACTAGCGGTCTACAATGAGCAGTTCTTC.

This clonotype showed up just a few times. The gene calls are TRBV6-1 and TRBJ2-7, with TRBD1 matching 8 bases. V shed 5 bases, J shed 4 bases, and the junction held 10 bases outside the gene matches. Germline assignment: CDR1 MNHNS and CDR2 SASEGT. This CDR3 has 15 amino acids. The CDR3 sequence: CASSLMTGVRYEQYF. The CDR3 coding sequence is TGTGCCAGCAGTCTTATGACAGGGGTTCGGTACGAGCAGTACTTC.

V usage is TRBV7-8 and J usage is TRBJ2-1; possibly TRBD2 for D (6 bases). Per germline, CDR1 SGHVS and CDR2 FQNEAQ. The CDR3 length is 16 residues. V was cut by 5 bases and J by 4 bases, with 18 bases left in between. The CDR3 DNA reads as TGTGCCAGCAGCCCTCATCAATGGGGGGATTACAATGAGCAGTTCTTC. Amino acid sequence: CASSPHQWGDYNEQFF.

The chain joins TRBV12-3 or TRBV12-4 to TRBJ2-7; D remains unclear. This CDR3 has 13 residues. V was clipped by 8 bases and J by 3 bases, with 14 bases between them. The CDR3 loop is CASALGRSYEQYF. As DNA, the CDR3 is TGTGCCAGCGCCCTAGGACGGAGCTACGAGCAGTACTTC.

As to this clonotype: The junction differs from germline at one of its ends, possibly a read error. The chain is built from TRBV12-3 or TRBV12-4 and TRBJ1-6; the D gene is possibly TRBD1 (6 bases). This CDR3 has 15 amino acids. CDR3 region: CSSSFGGRGNSPLHF. As DNA, the CDR3 is TGTTCCAGCAGTTTCGGGGGGCGCGGGAATTCACCCCTCCACTTT.

This clonotype occurred a few times. This chain connects TRBV4-3 to TRBJ1-4; D gene unclear. The CDR3 runs 17 residues. The germline CDR1 and CDR2 sequences are LGHNA and YSLEER. Trimming shortened V by 1 base and J by 0 bases, and 12 bases separated the two germline ends. The DNA for the CDR3 is TGCGCCAGCAGCCAAGGTTTCGGGAGGGCAACTAATGAAAAACTGTTTTTT. Its translation is CASSQGFGRATNEKLFF.

This clonotype was seen more than once but under ten times. The rearrangement joins TRBV2 to TRBJ2-1; TRBD1 or TRBD2 may be the D gene (5 bases each). The CDR3 sequence is 14 residues long. CDR1 SNHLY and CDR2 FYNNEI come from the germline V gene. Between the trimmed V and J ends, which lost 6 bases and 0 bases, there was a span of 9 bases. CDR3 region: CASRGDTSYNEQFF. The CDR3 DNA follows: TGTGCCAGCAGGGGGGATACCTCCTACAATGAGCAGTTCTTC.

The chain's CDR3 is CASSLAAGLVEQYF. CDR3 coding DNA: TGTGCCAGCAGCTTAGCTGCGGGACTAGTCGAGCAGTACTTC. V and J are TRBV7-8 and TRBJ2-7, with 8 positions matching TRBD2. The CDR3 sequence is 14 residues long. V was pared by 0 bases and J by 6 bases, with 4 bases of the junction left unmatched. Germline lookup yields CDR1 SGHVS and CDR2 FQNEAQ.

This clonotype came up a few times. The V and J genes are TRBV27 and TRBJ1-5; 11 bases line up with TRBD1. Germline trimming cut 6 bases from V and 6 bases from J; bases unmatched to any gene: 10. Germline V gene lookup returns CDR1 MNHEY and CDR2 SMNVEV (reference sequence). CDR3 length: 16 residues. The DNA for the CDR3 is TGTGCCAGCAGACCTGGACAGGGGGCGCGAAGTCAGCCCCAGCATTTT. It encodes CASRPGQGARSQPQHF.

The chain recombines TRBV12-3 or TRBV12-4 with TRBJ2-3; possible D gene TRBD2, 6 bases. The CDR3 consists of 15 residues. The germline V and J ends were trimmed by 3 bases and 2 bases, with 12 bases remaining between them. The CDR3 sequence is CASSFFGGTTDTQYF. CDR3 DNA sequence: TGTGCCAGCAGTTTCTTTGGGGGGACCACAGATACGCAGTATTTT.

This chain uses TRBV12-3 or TRBV12-4 with TRBJ2-7; D is perhaps TRBD1 (6 bases). Between the trimmed V and J ends, which lost 2 bases and 5 bases, there was a span of 10 bases. This CDR3 region has 13 residues. CDR3 nucleotides: TGTGCCAGCAGTTTAAGGGCAGGGGACGAGCAGTACTTC. It codes for CASSLRAGDEQYF.

This clonotype has more than one count but fewer than ten. The chain carries TRBV5-1 and TRBJ1-4; D might be TRBD1 (5 bases). This CDR3 is built from 16 residues. The ends were cut back, 1 base at V and 8 bases at J, with 18 bases in the middle. Per the germline V gene, CDR1 is SGHRS and CDR2 is YFSETQ. CDR3 sequence reads: CASSLSAGSRGEKLFF. CDR3 DNA sequence: TGCGCCAGCAGCTTGTCGGCGGGTTCTCGGGGCGAAAAACTGTTTTTT. Looking up the rest from reference TRBV5-1 and TRBJ1-4 gives the full variable domain: KAGVTQTPRYLIKTRGQQVTLSCSPISGHRSVSWYQQTPGQGLQFLFEYFSETQRNKGNFPGRFSGRQFSNSRSEMNVSTLELGDSALYLCASSLSAGSRGEKLFFGSGTQLSVL.

The V and J genes are TRBV7-9 and TRBJ2-1; no clear D gene. V was shortened by 5 bases and J by 9 bases, with 17 bases between the two germline ends. Germline CDR1 SEHNR, CDR2 FQNEAQ (reference sequence). This CDR3 has 14 amino acids. In DNA, the CDR3 is TGTGCCAGCAGCCCGGACCCTCCTACGGGTGAGCAGTTCTTC. It encodes CASSPDPPTGEQFF.